This entry is about one T cell receptor (beta chain). This record comes from a study of T cell changes during pregnancy in multiple sclerosis. The V gene end was trimmed by 8 bases and the J gene end by 6 bases; junction bases not matched to a gene: 16. The CDR3 runs 15 residues. The germline gives CDR1 MDHEN, CDR2 SYDVKM. Profiled with immunoSEQ multiplex PCR; TCRdb holds only in-frame clones, not every one. This sample carries 15,000 to 20,000 clones, about 87% of them seen once, and the ten largest clones take roughly 12%. The chain employs TRBV28 and TRBJ2-7; 7 nucleotides align to TRBD2. The specimen comprised CD8+ T cells from peripheral blood mononuclear cells, sampled in the third trimester of pregnancy. The receptor comes from a female donor in good health, enrolled as a control in a pregnancy study. The CDR3 protein is CASVVAGSGQPEQYF. The CDR3 DNA follows: TGTGCCAGCGTTGTAGCGGGCAGCGGCCAGCCCGAGCAGTACTTC.